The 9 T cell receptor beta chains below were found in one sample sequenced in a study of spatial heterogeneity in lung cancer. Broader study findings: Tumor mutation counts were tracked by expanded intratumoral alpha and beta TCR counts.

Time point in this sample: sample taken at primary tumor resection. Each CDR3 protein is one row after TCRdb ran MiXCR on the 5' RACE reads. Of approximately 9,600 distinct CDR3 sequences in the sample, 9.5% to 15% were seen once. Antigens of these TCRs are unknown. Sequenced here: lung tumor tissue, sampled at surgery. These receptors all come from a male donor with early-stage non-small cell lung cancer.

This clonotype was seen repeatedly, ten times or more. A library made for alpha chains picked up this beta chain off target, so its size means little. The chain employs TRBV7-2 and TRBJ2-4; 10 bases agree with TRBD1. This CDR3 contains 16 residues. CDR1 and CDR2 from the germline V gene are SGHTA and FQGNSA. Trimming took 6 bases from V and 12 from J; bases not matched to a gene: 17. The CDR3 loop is CASSQAGTGVWKDQYF. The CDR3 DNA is TGTGCCAGCAGTCAAGCCGGGACAGGGGTATGGAAGGATCAGTACTTC.

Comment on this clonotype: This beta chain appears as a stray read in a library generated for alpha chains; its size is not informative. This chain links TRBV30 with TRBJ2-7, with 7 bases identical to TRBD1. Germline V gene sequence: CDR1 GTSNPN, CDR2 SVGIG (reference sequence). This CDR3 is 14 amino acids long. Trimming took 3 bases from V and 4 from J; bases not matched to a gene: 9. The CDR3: CAWSREAGGYEQYF. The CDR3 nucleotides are TGTGCCTGGAGCCGCGAGGCAGGGGGATACGAGCAGTACTTC.

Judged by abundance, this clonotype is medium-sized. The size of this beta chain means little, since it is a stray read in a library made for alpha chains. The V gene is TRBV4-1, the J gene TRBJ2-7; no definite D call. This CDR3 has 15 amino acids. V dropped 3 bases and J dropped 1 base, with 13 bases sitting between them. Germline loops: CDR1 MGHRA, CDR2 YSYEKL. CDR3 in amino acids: CASSHLNLGSYEQYF. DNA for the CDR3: TGCGCCAGCAGCCACCTTAACTTGGGGTCCTACGAGCAGTACTTC.

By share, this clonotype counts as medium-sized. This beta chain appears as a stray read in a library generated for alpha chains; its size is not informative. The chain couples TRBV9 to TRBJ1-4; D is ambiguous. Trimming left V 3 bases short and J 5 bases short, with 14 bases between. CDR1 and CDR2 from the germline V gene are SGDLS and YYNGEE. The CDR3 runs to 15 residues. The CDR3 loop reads CASSARVTENEKLFF. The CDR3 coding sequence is TGTGCCAGCAGCGCAAGAGTGACGGAGAATGAAAAACTGTTTTTT.

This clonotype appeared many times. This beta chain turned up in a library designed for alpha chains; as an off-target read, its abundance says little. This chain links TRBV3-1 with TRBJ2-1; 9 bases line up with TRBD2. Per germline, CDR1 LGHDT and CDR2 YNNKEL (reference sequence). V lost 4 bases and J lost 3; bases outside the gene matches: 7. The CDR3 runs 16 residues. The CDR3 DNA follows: TGTGCCAGCAGCCCCCGACTAGCGGAGGGCTACAATGAGCAGTTCTTC. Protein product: CASSPRLAEGYNEQFF.

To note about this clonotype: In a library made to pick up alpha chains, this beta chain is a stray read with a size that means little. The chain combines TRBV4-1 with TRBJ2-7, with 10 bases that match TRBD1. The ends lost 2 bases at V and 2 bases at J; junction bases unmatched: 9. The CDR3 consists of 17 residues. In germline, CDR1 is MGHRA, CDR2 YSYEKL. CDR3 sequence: CASSQTPAGQGTYEQYF. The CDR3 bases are TGCGCCAGCAGCCAAACTCCCGCGGGACAGGGGACCTACGAGCAGTACTTC.

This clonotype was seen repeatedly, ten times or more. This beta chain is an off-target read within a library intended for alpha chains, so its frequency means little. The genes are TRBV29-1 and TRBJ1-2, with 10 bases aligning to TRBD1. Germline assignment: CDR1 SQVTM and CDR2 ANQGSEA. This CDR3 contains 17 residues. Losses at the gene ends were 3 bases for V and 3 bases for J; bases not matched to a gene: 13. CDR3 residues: CSVESPRLDRGDYGYTF. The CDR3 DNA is TGCAGCGTTGAGTCCCCGAGGTTGGACAGGGGGGACTATGGCTACACCTTC.

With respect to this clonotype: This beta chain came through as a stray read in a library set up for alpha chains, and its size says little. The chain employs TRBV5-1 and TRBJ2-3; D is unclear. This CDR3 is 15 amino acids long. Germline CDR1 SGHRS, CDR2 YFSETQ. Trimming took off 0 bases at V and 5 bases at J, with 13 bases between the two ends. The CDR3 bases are TGCGCCAGCAGCTTGGGGCTGGGGTCAGAAGATACGCAGTATTTT. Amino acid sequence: CASSLGLGSEDTQYF.

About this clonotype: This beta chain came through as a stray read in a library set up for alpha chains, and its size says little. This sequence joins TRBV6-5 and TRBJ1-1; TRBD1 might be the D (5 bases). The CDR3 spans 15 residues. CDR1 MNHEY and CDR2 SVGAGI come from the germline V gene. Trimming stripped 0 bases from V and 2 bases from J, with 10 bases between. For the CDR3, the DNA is TGTGCCAGCAGTTACTCGCTCAGGGATAACACTGAAGCTTTCTTT. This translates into CASSYSLRDNTEAFF.